This T cell receptor beta chain was observed in a study of T cell changes during pregnancy in multiple sclerosis. Clones were read by immunoSEQ multiplex PCR, and TCRdb kept only the in-frame ones, dropping some. Among 70,000 to 95,000 clones, just over 90% were seen once, and the ten largest hold around 0.75%. V lost 1 base, J lost 2 bases, and 9 bases lay in between. CDR3 length equals 15 residues. The germline V gene encodes CDR1 GTSNPN and CDR2 SVGIG (reference sequence). The receptor comes from a female donor in good health, enrolled as a control in a pregnancy study. Sequenced material: peripheral blood, taken in the second trimester of pregnancy. The genes are TRBV30 and TRBJ1-6; no definite D call. The CDR3 nucleotides are TGTGCCTGGAGTGGGCGAGGTCCCTATAATTCACCCCTCCACTTT. Translated: CAWSGRGPYNSPLHF.